The clone carrying this T cell receptor beta chain occurred many times. What it recognizes is unknown. Germline CDR1 DFQATT, CDR2 SNEGSKA (reference sequence). CDR3 length: 14 residues. Trimming took 0 bases from V and 7 from J, leaving 13 bases between them. A J-beta primer mix and a sample-barcoded 5' primer were used in a second PCR of roughly 6 to 11 cycles. TCRdb processed the 5' RACE reads anew with MiXCR; each CDR3 protein has one entry. The sample shows about 650,000 distinct CDR3 sequences, around 32% of them seen only once. The data belong to a study of blood T cells in healthy people across ages. Overall study findings and caveats: CMV status of donors was unknown, possibly confounding expanded clonotype changes. More naive CD4+ cells and higher diversity were found in long-lived than in aged donors.

The source is an elderly woman in good health. This rearrangement joins TRBV20-1 to TRBJ1-5; possibly TRBD1 for D (6 bases). The material sequenced was blood. CDR3 amino acids: CSARESTGIQPQHF. CDR3 DNA sequence: TGCAGTGCTAGAGAATCCACAGGGATCCAGCCCCAGCATTTT.